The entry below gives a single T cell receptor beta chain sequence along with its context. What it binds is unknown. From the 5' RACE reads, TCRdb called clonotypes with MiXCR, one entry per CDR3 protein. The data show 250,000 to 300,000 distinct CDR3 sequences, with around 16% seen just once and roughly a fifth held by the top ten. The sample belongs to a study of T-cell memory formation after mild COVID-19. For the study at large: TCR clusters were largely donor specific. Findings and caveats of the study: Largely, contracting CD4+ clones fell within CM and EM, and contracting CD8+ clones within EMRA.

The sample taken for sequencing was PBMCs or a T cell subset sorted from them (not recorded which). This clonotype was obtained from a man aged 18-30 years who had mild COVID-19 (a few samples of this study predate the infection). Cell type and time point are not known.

The CDR3 spells CASSQDLDLVGNQPQHF. The CDR3 DNA reads TGCGCCAGCAGCCAAGATCTTGACCTCGTGGGTAATCAGCCCCAGCATTTT. The chain recombines TRBV4-1 with TRBJ1-5; no reliable D call. The V and J ends lost 0 bases and 4 bases respectively, with 16 bases between them. Germline-derived CDR1 and CDR2 are MGHRA and YSYEKL. The CDR3 loop spans 17 amino acids.